A single sample is the source of the 29 T cell receptor beta chains below, sequenced in a study of blood T cells in healthy people across ages. Combining a sample-barcoded 5' primer with a J-beta primer mix, a second PCR ran for roughly 7 to 11 cycles. TCRdb re-derived calls from the 5' RACE reads in MiXCR, one entry per CDR3 protein. The table records hundreds of thousands of distinct CDR3 sequences, more than 45% of them present only once. The material sequenced was blood. The source is a man in his thirties or forties in good health.

The chain joins TRBV11-2 to TRBJ2-3; the D gene could be TRBD1 or TRBD2 (6 bases each). Per the germline V gene, CDR1 is SGHAT and CDR2 is FQNNGV. This CDR3 spans 12 amino acids. Trimming took off 5 bases at V and 6 bases at J, with 9 bases between the two ends. The CDR3 DNA is TGTGCCAGCAGCCGGGGGCCCGATACGCAGTATTTT. This codes for CASSRGPDTQYF. Together with reference TRBV11-2 and TRBJ2-3, the CDR3 gives the full variable domain: EAGVAQSPRYKIIEKRQSVAFWCNPISGHATLYWYQQILGQGPKLLIQFQNNGVVDDSQLPKDRFSAERLKGVDSTLKIQPAKLEDSAVYLCASSRGPDTQYFGPGTRLTVL.

This chain uses TRBV7-2 with TRBJ2-1; D unclear. The CDR3 loop spans 13 amino acids. Germline V gene lookup returns CDR1 SGHTA and CDR2 FQGNSA. Trimming cost V 2 bases and J 5 bases, with 7 bases left between them. CDR3 region: CASSLFANNEQFF. In DNA, the CDR3 is TGTGCCAGCAGCTTATTTGCCAACAATGAGCAGTTCTTC.

V is TRBV6-6 and J is TRBJ2-5; a possible D gene is TRBD2 (6 bases). This CDR3 contains 15 residues. V lost 5 bases and J lost 1, with 14 bases in between. CDR1 MNHNY and CDR2 SVGAGI come from the germline V gene (reference sequence). CDR3 coding DNA: TGTGCCAGCAGTGTTAACCCGGGGGTCCAAGAGACCCAGTACTTC. Residues: CASSVNPGVQETQYF.

The chain has TRBV6-1 and TRBJ2-1; 7 nucleotides line up with TRBD1. Germline CDR1 is MNHNS and CDR2 is SASEGT. The CDR3 contains 16 residues. The V and J ends lost 7 bases and 7 bases, in that order; junction bases with no gene match: 16. DNA of the CDR3: TGTGCCAGCAATCATTCGCCGGACAGGCCTGGGAATGAGCAGTTCTTC. It specifies CASNHSPDRPGNEQFF.

This clonotype occurred many times. The rearrangement uses TRBV28 and TRBJ1-2; a possible D gene is TRBD1 (6 bases). Trimming stripped 4 bases from V and 8 bases from J, with 11 bases between. CDR1 is MDHEN, CDR2 SYDVKM, per germline. This CDR3 is built from 12 residues. The CDR3 nucleotides are TGTGCCAGCAGTTCTCAGGGGAGAGGCTACACCTTC. Residues: CASSSQGRGYTF.

This sequence joins TRBV15 and TRBJ1-5; 10 positions agree with TRBD1. Germline CDR1 and CDR2: LNHNV and YYDKDF (reference sequence). Germline trimming cut 0 bases from V and 0 bases from J; bases unmatched to any gene: 5. The CDR3 is made up of 18 amino acids. The CDR3 DNA sequence: TGTGCCACCAGCAGAGACTGGACAGGGGGGAATAGCAATCAGCCCCAGCATTTT. Its translation is CATSRDWTGGNSNQPQHF.

This clonotype showed up just a few times. This chain uses TRBV4-3 with TRBJ1-2; D call uncertain. Trimming stripped 1 base from V and 1 base from J, with 7 bases between. CDR1 is LGHNA, CDR2 YSLEER, per germline. This CDR3 contains 14 residues. The CDR3 here is CASSQADGNYGYTF. The CDR3 DNA reads as TGCGCCAGCAGCCAAGCGGATGGTAACTATGGCTACACCTTC.

V is TRBV5-1 and J is TRBJ2-3; 7 nucleotides agree with TRBD1. The V and J ends lost 4 bases and 5 bases, in that order; junction bases with no gene match: 16. CDR1 is SGHRS, CDR2 YFSETQ, per germline. The CDR3 sequence is 17 residues long. CDR3 coding DNA: TGCGCCAGCAGCGGACAGACAGGGCCCCTAAACCTAGATACGCAGTATTTT. Its translation: CASSGQTGPLNLDTQYF. The variable domain in full, completed from reference TRBV5-1 and TRBJ2-3, reads KAGVTQTPRYLIKTRGQQVTLSCSPISGHRSVSWYQQTPGQGLQFLFEYFSETQRNKGNFPGRFSGRQFSNSRSEMNVSTLELGDSALYLCASSGQTGPLNLDTQYFGPGTRLTVL.

The J gene is TRBJ1-1, the V gene TRBV11-2, with D perhaps TRBD1 (5 bases). Germline V lookup: CDR1 SGHAT, CDR2 FQNNGV. The CDR3 is 16 residues long. With 5 bases removed from V and 3 bases from J, the gap between germline ends came to 19 bases. The CDR3 loop reads CASSPWTRGRDTEAFF. In nucleotides, the CDR3 is TGTGCCAGCAGCCCCTGGACACGTGGAAGGGACACTGAAGCTTTCTTT.

The chain uses TRBV7-9 and TRBJ2-5; TRBD2 agrees at 11 bases. This CDR3 comprises 17 residues. V was pared by 5 bases and J by 4 bases, with 12 bases of the junction left unmatched. Germline V CDR1 and CDR2: SEHNR, FQNEAQ (reference sequence). CDR3 DNA: TGTGCCAGCAGCCAAGATTACCCTGGGACTAGCGGAGAGACCCAGTACTTC. Its translation is CASSQDYPGTSGETQYF.

The chain links TRBV20-1 to TRBJ1-2, with TRBD1 matching over 8 bases. The germline V gene has CDR1 DFQATT and CDR2 SNEGSKA (reference sequence). V was clipped by 3 bases and J by 4 bases; unmatched bases: 4. The CDR3 spans 13 residues. The CDR3 coding sequence is TGCAGTGCTAGGTCCGGGACAGGCTATGGCTACACCTTC. Translated: CSARSGTGYGYTF.

The chain joins TRBV28 to TRBJ2-1; D may match TRBD1 or TRBD2 (5 bases each). In germline, CDR1 is MDHEN, CDR2 SYDVKM. The V gene lost 10 bases and the J gene lost 6 bases, with 16 bases spanning the gap. The CDR3 is made up of 13 amino acids. CDR3 sequence (DNA): TGTGCCACCTTTAACCGAGGGGCCAATGAGCAGTTCTTC. Residues: CATFNRGANEQFF.

The J gene is TRBJ1-5, the V gene TRBV7-2; weak D call: TRBD1 (6 bases). V was trimmed by 2 bases and J by 6 bases, leaving 11 bases between them. Germline V gene data show CDR1 as SGHTA and CDR2 as FQGNSA. This CDR3 is built from 14 residues. The CDR3 is CASSLTGFPQPQHF. DNA for the CDR3: TGTGCCAGCAGCTTAACAGGGTTCCCTCAGCCCCAGCATTTT.

This clonotype has a handful of counts. The chain is built from TRBV7-3 and TRBJ2-1, with D maybe TRBD2 (6 bases). V was shortened by 5 bases and J by 3 bases, with 14 bases between the two germline ends. The CDR3 has 15 residues. Germline CDR1 reads SGHTA; CDR2 reads FQGTGA. In nucleotides, the CDR3 is TGTGCCAGCAGCGTCGTGCTAGCGAGCTACAATGAGCAGTTCTTC. Amino acid sequence: CASSVVLASYNEQFF.

This clonotype was found a few times. V usage is TRBV29-1 and J usage is TRBJ1-1; D remains unclear. CDR3 size: 9 residues. V lost 6 bases and J lost 11, with 10 bases in between. CDR1 is SQVTM and CDR2 is ANQGSEA in the germline V gene. CDR3 nucleotide sequence: TGCAGCGTCGTAGGGCGGGCTTTCTTT. This translates into CSVVGRAFF.

The gene calls are TRBV4-3 and TRBJ1-4, with 8 positions matching TRBD1. Per germline, CDR1 LGHNA and CDR2 YSLEER. The CDR3 totals 17 residues. Trimming at V came to 4 bases and at J to 3 bases, leaving 10 bases not matched to a gene. The CDR3 DNA reads as TGCGCCAGCAGCCGAGAAGCAGGGGGCAGGGCTAATGAAAAACTGTTTTTT. This sequence encodes CASSREAGGRANEKLFF.

The J gene is TRBJ2-7, the V gene TRBV24-1, with TRBD2 matching over 11 bases. Germline V gene sequence: CDR1 KGHDR, CDR2 SFDVKD. The junction had 2 bases not matched to a gene; V was cut back by 3 bases and J by 2 bases. This CDR3 comprises 15 residues. The CDR3 DNA reads TGTGCCACCAGTGATATAGCGGGAGGGCCCTACGAGCAGTACTTC. Translating it yields CATSDIAGGPYEQYF.

V and J are TRBV5-5 and TRBJ2-1, with TRBD1 identical over 9 bases. Germline trimming cut 1 base from V and 5 bases from J; bases unmatched to any gene: 4. CDR1 is SGHKS and CDR2 is YYEKEE in the germline V gene (reference sequence). The CDR3 has 15 residues. The CDR3 spells CASSLRGQGNNEQFF. The CDR3 DNA follows: TGTGCCAGCAGCTTGCGGGGACAGGGTAACAATGAGCAGTTCTTC.

The chain is built from TRBV5-1 and TRBJ2-6, with TRBD1 as a possible D gene (6 bases). CDR1 is SGHRS, CDR2 YFSETQ, per germline. This CDR3 spans 15 amino acids. V was clipped by 7 bases and J by 8 bases, with 19 bases between them. CDR3 amino acids: CASGIGTQGTNVLTF. CDR3 coding DNA: TGCGCCAGCGGAATTGGGACGCAGGGGACCAACGTCCTGACTTTC.

The V and J genes are TRBV20-1 and TRBJ2-3; TRBD2 matches 13 bases. Germline V gene lookup returns CDR1 DFQATT and CDR2 SNEGSKA (reference sequence). Losses at the gene ends were 2 bases for V and 7 bases for J; bases not matched to a gene: 12. This CDR3 has 17 amino acids. The CDR3 sequence is CSARIMGLAGLEYTQYF. CDR3 DNA sequence: TGCAGTGCTAGAATAATGGGACTAGCGGGGCTTGAGTATACGCAGTATTTT.

The chain joins TRBV7-2 to TRBJ2-5, with 10 nucleotides matching TRBD2. This CDR3 spans 17 amino acids. V dropped 4 bases and J dropped 5; count of bases not matched to a gene: 13. The germline V gene has CDR1 SGHTA and CDR2 FQGNSA. The CDR3 DNA is TGTGCCAGCAGCTCCCGTAGCGGGGGGTCCTTGAGGGAGACCCAGTACTTC. Protein sequence: CASSSRSGGSLRETQYF.

This CDR3 reads CSAAGTSGFRSQYF. DNA for the CDR3: TGCAGTGCAGCCGGGACTAGCGGGTTTCGGTCCCAGTACTTC. The rearrangement links TRBV20-1 to TRBJ2-5; 12 nucleotides match TRBD2. The CDR3 contains 14 residues. Germline V gene data show CDR1 as DFQATT and CDR2 as SNEGSKA (reference sequence). Germline trimming cut 6 bases from V and 9 bases from J; bases unmatched to any gene: 11.

This clonotype was detected only a few times. This chain joins TRBV6-1 and TRBJ2-1; 7 bases map to TRBD2. Looked up from germline, CDR1 is MNHNS and CDR2 is SASEGT. The CDR3 is made up of 12 amino acids. The ends lost 8 bases at V and 4 bases at J; junction bases unmatched: 2. The CDR3 nucleotides read TGTGCCAGCGGGACTACGTACAATGAGCAGTTCTTC. Translation gives CASGTTYNEQFF.

The chain links TRBV20-1 to TRBJ2-5; no clear D gene. The J call may not be correct, given that the DNA end is closer to TRBJ2-7. The germline V gene encodes CDR1 DFQATT and CDR2 SNEGSKA (reference sequence). The CDR3 runs to 14 residues. CDR3 loop: CSALTTDYNYEQYF. In nucleotides, the CDR3 is TGCAGTGCCCTTACGACGGATTACAACTACGAGCAGTACTTC.

The chain has TRBV7-2 and TRBJ2-3; 10 bases are shared with TRBD2. J gave up 1 base and V 2 bases, and 3 bases lay outside the gene matches. Germline V CDR1 and CDR2: SGHTA, FQGNSA. CDR3 length: 16 amino acids. The CDR3 spells CASSLSLAGRTDTQYF. The DNA for the CDR3 is TGTGCCAGCAGCTTATCACTAGCGGGACGCACAGATACGCAGTATTTT.

The count of this clonotype is one. This chain joins TRBV3-1 and TRBJ2-4; 10 bases match TRBD1. The DNA end is a closer match to TRBJ2-7, so the J assignment may be wrong. The CDR3 runs to 14 residues. CDR1 LGHDT and CDR2 YNNKEL come from the germline V gene (reference sequence). CDR3: CASARDRGPYEQYF. Here the CDR3 DNA reads TGTGCCAGCGCCCGGGACAGGGGCCCCTACGAGCAGTACTTC.

This clonotype appeared a few times. The chain recombines TRBV28 with TRBJ2-5, with D uncertain. This CDR3 region has 10 residues. Looked up from germline, CDR1 is MDHEN and CDR2 is SYDVKM. V was pared by 10 bases and J by 9 bases, with 12 bases between. The CDR3 DNA sequence: TGTGCCACTGGCTTCAAAGCCCAGTACTTC. Translated: CATGFKAQYF.

This clonotype was detected only once. The rearrangement links TRBV28 to TRBJ2-6; no reliable D call. Trimming removed 7 bases at V and 1 base at J, with 14 bases between. Germline CDR1 MDHEN, CDR2 SYDVKM. The CDR3 has 16 amino acids. CDR3 nucleotide sequence: TGTGCCAGCAACCCGTCGTTAGGATCTGGGGCCAACGTCCTGACTTTC. Protein product: CASNPSLGSGANVLTF.

The CDR3 is CASPSRDRGLPQYNEQFF. CDR3 DNA sequence: TGTGCCAGCCCAAGCCGGGACAGGGGACTCCCACAGTACAATGAGCAGTTCTTC. This rearrangement joins TRBV7-7 to TRBJ2-1; the match to TRBD1 covers 10 bases. V shed 8 bases, J shed 4 bases, and the junction held 17 bases outside the gene matches. From germline, CDR1 is SSHAT and CDR2 FNYEAQ (reference sequence). The CDR3 extends over 18 amino acids.